A selection of T cell receptor beta chains follows, all from one sample in a study of cytomegalovirus exposure and HLA in healthy donors. Profiled with immunoSEQ multiplex PCR; TCRdb holds only in-frame clones, not every one. Here the sample spans 200,000 to 250,000 clones, roughly 91% being singletons. The source material was PBMCs. These receptors all come from a woman aged 18-30 years in good health and CMV-seropositive. Each CDR3 is given with its conserved first and last residue. Each record gives: V gene, clone size, J gene, CDR3 length, D gene, CDR3 DNA, CDR3 protein. D genes are given only for firm matches. Not all rows give a size; the values are once, few, many and, for expanded clones, a class.

TRBV7-9,-,TRBJ1-2,14,-,TGTGCCAGCAGCTCCGGGATTGCCGACTATGGCTACACCTTC,CASSSGIADYGYTF
TRBV27,-,TRBJ2-3,15,TRBD2,TGTGCCAGCAGCCTTCCGGGACTAGCGGGAGATACGCAGTATTTT,CASSLPGLAGDTQYF
TRBV19,-,TRBJ2-3,16,TRBD2,TGTGCCAGTGGACTGACTAGCGGGAGTTTTCCAGATACGCAGTATTTT,CASGLTSGSFPDTQYF
TRBV6-5,-,TRBJ2-1,15,TRBD2,TGTGCCAGCAGTTACCTAGCGGGAGGGGACAATGAGCAGTTCTTC,CASSYLAGGDNEQFF
TRBV28,-,TRBJ1-5,15,-,TGTGCCAGCAGTTCCCTGACAGGACGTAATCAGCCCCAGCATTTT,CASSSLTGRNQPQHF
TRBV27,once,TRBJ2-1,16,-,TGTGCCAGCAGTTTGAGTAGCGGAGCGAAGTACAATGAGCAGTTCTTC,CASSLSSGAKYNEQFF
TRBV27,-,TRBJ2-7,14,-,TGTGCCAGCAGTTTAAAGGCGGATACCTACGAGCAGTACTTC,CASSLKADTYEQYF
TRBV5-1,-,TRBJ2-2,19,TRBD1,TGCGCCAGCAGGCGGCCGAGGACAGGGGCCTTCGCGAACACCGGGGAGCTGTTTTTT,CASRRPRTGAFANTGELFF
TRBV7-8,-,TRBJ2-1,14,-,TGTGCCAGCAGCTTTTACCGGGACTTCAATGAGCAGTTCTTC,CASSFYRDFNEQFF
TRBV6-5,-,TRBJ2-1,13,TRBD1,TGTGCCAGCAGTCCAGACAGGGACAATGAGCAGTTCTTC,CASSPDRDNEQFF
TRBV6-1,-,TRBJ1-3,14,-,TGTGCCAGCAGACAGCTCCCCTCTGGAAACACCATATATTTT,CASRQLPSGNTIYF
TRBV6-5,-,TRBJ2-7,13,-,TGTGCCAGCAGTTACCGGTCATCCTACGAGCAGTACTTC,CASSYRSSYEQYF
TRBV18,once,TRBJ2-7,12,-,TGTGCCAGCTCATCCGGACAGAACGAGCAGTACTTC,CASSSGQNEQYF
TRBV28,once,TRBJ2-2,15,TRBD2,TGTGCCAGCAGTTCCAATAGCGGGAGCCTCGGGGAGCTGTTTTTT,CASSSNSGSLGELFF
TRBV7-9,-,TRBJ2-7,18,-,TGTGCCAGCAGCCAGGGGCGGCCGCGGGAGCTCGGGGGCGGCGAGCAGTACTTC,CASSQGRPRELGGGEQYF
TRBV28,-,TRBJ2-7,12,-,TGTGCCAGCAGTTCCGGGTTCTACGAGCAGTACTTC,CASSSGFYEQYF
TRBV28,-,TRBJ2-4,17,TRBD1,TGTGCCAGCAGTCGCTATGACAGGGCTCTAGCCAAAAACATTCAGTACTTC,CASSRYDRALAKNIQYF
TRBV27,-,TRBJ2-2,16,-,TGTGCCAGCAGTTTAATGACGCGGGTTAGCACCGGGGAGCTGTTTTTT,CASSLMTRVSTGELFF
TRBV9,many,TRBJ2-6,15,-,TGTGCCAGCAGCTCCGTCAGCTCTGGGGCCAACGTCCTGACTTTC,CASSSVSSGANVLTF
TRBV19,-,TRBJ2-3,15,TRBD2,TGTGCCAACCAGGGGACTAGTCCTAGCACAGATACGCAGTATTTT,CANQGTSPSTDTQYF
TRBV5-6,-,TRBJ2-7,13,-,TGTGCCAGCAGCCCGCGGGCTGCCTACGAGCAGTACTTC,CASSPRAAYEQYF
TRBV9,-,TRBJ2-5,14,-,TGTGCCAGCAGCGTAGGCGTGGGGCCGGAGACCCAGTACTTC,CASSVGVGPETQYF
TRBV19,-,TRBJ2-7,14,TRBD2,TGTGCCAGTAGACCTGGGGCTAGCGGCTACGAGCAGTACTTC,CASRPGASGYEQYF
TRBV4-1,-,TRBJ2-1,16,-,TGCGCCAGCAGCCAAGCACCACTAGACTCCTACAATGAGCAGTTCTTC,CASSQAPLDSYNEQFF
TRBV27,once,TRBJ1-1,14,-,TGTGCCAGCAGTTTTGGAGTGGCGAACACTGAAGCTTTCTTT,CASSFGVANTEAFF
TRBV11-1,-,TRBJ2-7,12,-,TGTGCCAGCAGTTACAGCCCCTACGAGCAGTACTTC,CASSYSPYEQYF
TRBV6-1,-,TRBJ1-5,16,TRBD1,TGTGCCAGCAGTGATGGGACAGGGGGCTTTGGAGAGCCCCAGCATTTT,CASSDGTGGFGEPQHF
TRBV5-1,once,TRBJ2-4,17,TRBD2,TGCGCCAGCAGCTCGACCGGGACTAGCGGGAGCGGGGACATTCAGTACTTC,CASSSTGTSGSGDIQYF
TRBV27,-,TRBJ1-4,14,-,TGTGCCAGCAGTTTTAGTGGGGGCCGTGAAAAACTGTTTTTT,CASSFSGGREKLFF
TRBV28,-,TRBJ2-1,16,-,TGTGCCAGCAGCCCCACCCGGGGATCCCCCTACAATGAGCAGTTCTTC,CASSPTRGSPYNEQFF
TRBV11-2,-,TRBJ1-4,15,TRBD1,TGTGCCAGCAGCCGACCCAAGACAGGGCTAGGAAAACTGTTTTTT,CASSRPKTGLGKLFF
TRBV25-1,once,TRBJ1-2,16,TRBD1,TGTGCCAGCAGTGAATATTCGACAGGGGGTGATCAGGGCTACACCTTC,CASSEYSTGGDQGYTF
TRBV7-8,-,TRBJ1-5,13,-,TGTGCCAGCAGCCCCGGGATCAATCAGCCCCAGCATTTT,CASSPGINQPQHF
TRBV30,-,TRBJ2-7,18,TRBD2,TGTGCCTGGAGTTCCGCAACGTTTAGCGGGAGGCGCTCCTACGAGCAGTACTTC,CAWSSATFSGRRSYEQYF
TRBV28,-,TRBJ1-3,14,-,TGTGCCAGCAGTGAGGCGGGGGATGGAAACACCATATATTTT,CASSEAGDGNTIYF
TRBV29-1,-,TRBJ1-2,14,-,TGCAGCGTTGTGCCGCCCAGCCGGTCGAGGGGCTACACCTTC,CSVVPPSRSRGYTF
TRBV9,-,TRBJ1-1,14,TRBD1,TGTGCCAGCAGCCCAGGGACAGTGAACACTGAAGCTTTCTTT,CASSPGTVNTEAFF
TRBV10-1,few,TRBJ2-1,14,-,TGCGCCAGCAGCCGGGACTGGGGGTCGAATGAGCAGTTCTTC,CASSRDWGSNEQFF
TRBV2,-,TRBJ1-1,14,TRBD1,TGTGCCAGCAGTGGTTCGACAGGGGTCACTGAAGCTTTCTTT,CASSGSTGVTEAFF
TRBV6-6,-,TRBJ2-1,14,-,TGTGCCAGCAGTTACACCGGTAGCGCGATAGAGCAGTTCTTC,CASSYTGSAIEQFF